The clone carrying this T cell receptor (beta chain) has a single count. The protocol was immunoSEQ multiplex PCR, while the TCRdb copy is restricted to in-frame clones and leaves out a portion. This table has over 10,000 clones, more than 85% appearing once. The data were taken from a study of technical replicates of blood from a handful of donors. Sequencing was performed on PBMCs. The TCR comes from a human donor in good health.

The CDR3, as DNA: TGTGCCAGTAGTATAAGCCTACCCCGGGGACTGGAGATTGGCTACACCTTC. It translates to CASSISLPRGLEIGYTF. V is TRBV19 and J is TRBJ1-2; tentatively, D is TRBD1 (5 bases). The CDR3 has 17 residues. V was pared by 2 bases and J by 7 bases, with 23 bases between. The germline V gene has CDR1 LNHDA and CDR2 SQIVND (reference sequence).